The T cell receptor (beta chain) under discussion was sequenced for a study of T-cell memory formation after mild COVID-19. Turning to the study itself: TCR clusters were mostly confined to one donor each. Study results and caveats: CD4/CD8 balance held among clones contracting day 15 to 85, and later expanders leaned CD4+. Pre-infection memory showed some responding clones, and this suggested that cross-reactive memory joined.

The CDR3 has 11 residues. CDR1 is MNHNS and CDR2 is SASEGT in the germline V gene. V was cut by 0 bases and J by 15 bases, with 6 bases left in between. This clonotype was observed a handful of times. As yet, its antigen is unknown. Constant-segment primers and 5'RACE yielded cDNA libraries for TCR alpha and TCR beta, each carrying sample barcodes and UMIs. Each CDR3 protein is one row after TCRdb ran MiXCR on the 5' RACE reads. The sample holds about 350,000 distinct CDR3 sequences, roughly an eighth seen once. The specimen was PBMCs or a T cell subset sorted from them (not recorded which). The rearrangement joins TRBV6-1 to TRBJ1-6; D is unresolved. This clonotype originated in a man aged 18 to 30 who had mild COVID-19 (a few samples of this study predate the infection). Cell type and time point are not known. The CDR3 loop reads CASSEASDLHF. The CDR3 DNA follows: TGTGCCAGCAGTGAAGCTTCGGACCTCCACTTT.